The clone carrying this T cell receptor beta chain has more than one count but fewer than ten. Its antigen is not known. Other nucleotide sequences from this sample produce the same CDR3. Trimming shortened V by 4 bases and J by 0 bases, and 6 bases separated the two germline ends. CDR1 and CDR2 (germline): LGHNT, FRNRAP. The CDR3 extends over 14 amino acids. This entry is derived from a study of T cell responses to AZD1222 COVID-19 vaccine. General study points: In a largely white British group with more females than males, clonal diversity was possibly underestimated.

The table came from immunoSEQ multiplex PCR; TCRdb's copy has only in-frame clones and leaves some out. Of 140,000 or so clones listed, around 90% were seen once; the top ten hold less than 2%. This receptor was taken from an adult in good health. The source material was peripheral blood, sampled on day 0 of AZD1222 vaccination. The chain uses TRBV12-5 and TRBJ2-2; D gene uncertain. The CDR3 nucleotides read TGTGCTAGTGGTTCTGGCGCGAACACCGGGGAGCTGTTTTTT. Its protein is CASGSGANTGELFF.